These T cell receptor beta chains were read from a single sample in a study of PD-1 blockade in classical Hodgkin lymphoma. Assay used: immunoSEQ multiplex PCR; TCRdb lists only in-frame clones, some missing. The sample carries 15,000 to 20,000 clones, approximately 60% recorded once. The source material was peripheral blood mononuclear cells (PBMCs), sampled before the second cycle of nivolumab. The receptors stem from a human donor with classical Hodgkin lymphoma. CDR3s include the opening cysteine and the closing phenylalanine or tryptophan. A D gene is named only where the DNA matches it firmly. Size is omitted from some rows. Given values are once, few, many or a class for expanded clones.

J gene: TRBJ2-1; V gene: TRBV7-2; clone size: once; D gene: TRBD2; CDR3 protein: CASSLAGGDSDEQFF; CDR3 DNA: TGTGCCAGCAGCTTAGCGGGGGGGGATAGTGATGAGCAGTTCTTC
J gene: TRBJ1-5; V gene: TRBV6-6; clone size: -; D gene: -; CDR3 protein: CASSPDGFGQPQHF; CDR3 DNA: TGTGCCAGCAGTCCGGACGGATTTGGACAGCCCCAGCATTTT
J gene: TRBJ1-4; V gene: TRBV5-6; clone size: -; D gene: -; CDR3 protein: CASSLRLSGEKLFF; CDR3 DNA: TGTGCCAGCTCCCTAAGGCTCTCGGGAGAAAAACTGTTTTTT
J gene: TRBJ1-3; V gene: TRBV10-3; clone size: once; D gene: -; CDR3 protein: CATTDGPNSGNTIYF; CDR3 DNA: TGTGCCACGACCGACGGTCCCAACTCTGGAAACACCATATATTTT
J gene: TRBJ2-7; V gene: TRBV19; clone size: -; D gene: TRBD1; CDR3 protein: CASSSRQGTYEQYF; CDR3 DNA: TGTGCCAGTAGCTCTAGACAGGGGACCTACGAGCAGTACTTC
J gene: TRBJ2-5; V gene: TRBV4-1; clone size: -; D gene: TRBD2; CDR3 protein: CASSQDWGGQETQYF; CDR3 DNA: TGCGCCAGCAGCCAAGATTGGGGGGGCCAAGAGACCCAGTACTTC
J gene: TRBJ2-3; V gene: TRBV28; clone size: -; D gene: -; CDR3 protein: CASNPFSGSSTDTQYF; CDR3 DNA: TGTGCCAGCAACCCCTTCTCAGGGAGTAGCACAGATACGCAGTATTTT
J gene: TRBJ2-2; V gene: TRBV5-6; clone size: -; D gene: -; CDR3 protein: CASSPPPGTFTGELFF; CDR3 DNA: TGTGCCAGCAGCCCTCCACCCGGGACTTTCACCGGGGAGCTGTTTTTT
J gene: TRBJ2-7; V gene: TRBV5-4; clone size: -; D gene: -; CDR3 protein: CASSYPGVSYEQYF; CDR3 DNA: TGTGCCAGCAGCTACCCAGGGGTCTCCTACGAGCAGTACTTC
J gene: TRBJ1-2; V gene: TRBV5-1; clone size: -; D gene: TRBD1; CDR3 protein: CASSLLGTGRSTNYGYTF; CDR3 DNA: TGCGCCAGCAGCTTGCTCGGGACAGGGCGTTCAACTAACTATGGCTACACCTTC
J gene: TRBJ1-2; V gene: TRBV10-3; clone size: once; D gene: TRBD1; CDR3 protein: CAISESLVGGIGGHTF; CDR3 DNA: TGTGCCATCAGTGAGTCACTGGTAGGGGGCATAGGCGGTCACACCTTC
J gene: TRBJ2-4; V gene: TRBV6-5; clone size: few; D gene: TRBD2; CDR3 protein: CASSYERGVAKNIQYF; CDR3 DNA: TGTGCCAGCAGTTACGAGCGGGGAGTAGCCAAAAACATTCAGTACTTC
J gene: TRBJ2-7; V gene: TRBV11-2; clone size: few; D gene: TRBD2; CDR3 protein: CASGGLAGTYEQYF; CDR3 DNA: TGTGCCAGCGGGGGGCTAGCGGGAACCTACGAGCAGTACTTC
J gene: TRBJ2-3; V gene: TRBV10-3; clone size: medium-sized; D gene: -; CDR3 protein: CAISVNGRGTDTQYF; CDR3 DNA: TGTGCCATCAGTGTCAACGGGAGAGGGACAGATACGCAGTATTTT
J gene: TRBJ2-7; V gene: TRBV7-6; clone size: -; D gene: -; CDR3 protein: CASSRGRAEVYEQYF; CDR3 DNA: TGTGCCAGCAGCCGTGGCCGGGCAGAAGTCTACGAGCAGTACTTC
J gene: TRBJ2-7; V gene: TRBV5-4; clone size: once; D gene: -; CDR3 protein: CASSSKGGSSYEQYF; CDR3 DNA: TGTGCCAGCAGCTCGAAAGGGGGAAGCTCCTACGAGCAGTACTTC
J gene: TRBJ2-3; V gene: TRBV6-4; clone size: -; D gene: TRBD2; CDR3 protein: CASSSQAGGSTDTQYF; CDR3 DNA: TGTGCCAGCAGTTCTCAAGCGGGAGGTTCGACAGATACGCAGTATTTT
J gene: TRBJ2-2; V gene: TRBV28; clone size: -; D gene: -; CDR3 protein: CASTLIGFTGELFF; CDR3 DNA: TGTGCCAGCACCCTCATTGGGTTTACCGGGGAGCTGTTTTTT
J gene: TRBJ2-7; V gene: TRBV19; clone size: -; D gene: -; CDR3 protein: CASSIVLDYEQYF; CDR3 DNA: TGTGCCAGTAGTATTGTCCTCGACTACGAGCAGTACTTC
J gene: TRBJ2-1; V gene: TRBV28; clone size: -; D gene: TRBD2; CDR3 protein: CATSYLAGGANEQFF; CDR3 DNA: TGTGCTACCTCTTACCTAGCGGGAGGGGCCAATGAGCAGTTCTTC
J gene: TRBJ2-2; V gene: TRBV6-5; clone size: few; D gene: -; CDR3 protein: CASSHGPTTGELFF; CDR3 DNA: TGTGCCAGCAGCCACGGCCCAACCACCGGGGAGCTGTTTTTT
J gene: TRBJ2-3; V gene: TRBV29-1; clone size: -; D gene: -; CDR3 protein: CSVAPFGGAGADTQYF; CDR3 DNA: TGCAGCGTTGCTCCCTTTGGGGGGGCTGGGGCAGATACGCAGTATTTT
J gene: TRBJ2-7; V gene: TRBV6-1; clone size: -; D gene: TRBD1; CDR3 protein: CARPGGGQGGYEQYF; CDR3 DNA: TGTGCCAGGCCAGGAGGGGGACAGGGCGGCTACGAGCAGTACTTC
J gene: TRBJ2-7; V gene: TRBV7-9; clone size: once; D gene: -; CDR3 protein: CASSLAVGPYEQYF; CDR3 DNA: TGTGCCAGCAGCTTAGCTGTCGGCCCCTACGAGCAGTACTTC
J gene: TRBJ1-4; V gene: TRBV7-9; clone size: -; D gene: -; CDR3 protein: CASRGTTLGEKLFF; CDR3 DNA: TGTGCCAGCAGAGGGACCACCTTAGGGGAAAAACTGTTTTTT
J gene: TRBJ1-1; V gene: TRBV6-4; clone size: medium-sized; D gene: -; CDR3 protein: CASTPGGQPTQAFF; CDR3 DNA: TGTGCCAGCACTCCGGGGGGGCAGCCAACTCAAGCTTTCTTT
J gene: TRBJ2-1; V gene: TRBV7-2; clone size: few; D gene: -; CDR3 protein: CASSFSRLNEQFF; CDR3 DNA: TGTGCCAGCAGCTTTTCCCGTCTTAATGAGCAGTTCTTC
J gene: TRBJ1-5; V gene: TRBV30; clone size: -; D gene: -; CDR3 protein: CAWRTQGVRQPQHF; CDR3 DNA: TGTGCCTGGAGGACACAGGGTGTACGTCAGCCCCAGCATTTT
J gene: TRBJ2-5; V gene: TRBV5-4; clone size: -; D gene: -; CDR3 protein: CASSFGRGRETQYF; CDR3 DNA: TGTGCCAGCAGCTTCGGGCGGGGCCGGGAGACCCAGTACTTC
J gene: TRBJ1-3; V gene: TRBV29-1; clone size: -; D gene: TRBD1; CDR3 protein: CSVEGQGTSTIYF; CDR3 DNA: TGCAGCGTTGAAGGACAGGGAACTAGCACCATATATTTT
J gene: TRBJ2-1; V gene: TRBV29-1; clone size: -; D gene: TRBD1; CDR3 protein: CSVERDRRGEQFF; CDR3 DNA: TGCAGCGTTGAAAGGGACAGGCGGGGTGAGCAGTTCTTC
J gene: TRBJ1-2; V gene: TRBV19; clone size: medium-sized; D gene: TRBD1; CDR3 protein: CASSMDGQGPLYGYTF; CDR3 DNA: TGTGCCAGTAGTATGGACGGACAGGGGCCTCTCTATGGCTACACCTTC
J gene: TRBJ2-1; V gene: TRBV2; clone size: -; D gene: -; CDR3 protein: CASSVTGYEQFF; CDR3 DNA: TGTGCCAGCAGTGTTACGGGCTATGAGCAGTTCTTC
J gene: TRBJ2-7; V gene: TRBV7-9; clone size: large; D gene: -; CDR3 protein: CASSLMWEHSLEQYF; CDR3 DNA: TGTGCCAGCAGCTTAATGTGGGAGCATAGCCTCGAGCAGTACTTC
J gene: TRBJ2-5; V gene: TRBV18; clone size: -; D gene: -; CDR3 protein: CASSPPGSWETQYF; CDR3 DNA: TGTGCCAGCTCACCACCGGGAAGCTGGGAGACCCAGTACTTC
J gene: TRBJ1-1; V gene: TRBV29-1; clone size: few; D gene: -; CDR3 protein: CSVERQGDTEAFF; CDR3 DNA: TGCAGCGTTGAACGGCAGGGTGACACTGAAGCTTTCTTT
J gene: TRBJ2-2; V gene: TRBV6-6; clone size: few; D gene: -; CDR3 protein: CASSGKGAGELFF; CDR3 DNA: TGTGCCAGCAGTGGGAAAGGAGCCGGGGAGCTGTTTTTT
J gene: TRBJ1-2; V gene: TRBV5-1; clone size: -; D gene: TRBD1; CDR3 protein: CASSFVFRQGTTNYGYTF; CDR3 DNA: TGCGCCAGCAGCTTCGTTTTTAGACAGGGGACAACTAACTATGGCTACACCTTC
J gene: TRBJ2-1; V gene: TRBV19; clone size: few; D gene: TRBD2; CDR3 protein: CASSIDWLAGSYNEQFF; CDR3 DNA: TGTGCCAGTAGTATAGATTGGTTAGCGGGATCCTACAATGAGCAGTTCTTC
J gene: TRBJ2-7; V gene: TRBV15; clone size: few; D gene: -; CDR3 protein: CATSRGEFSYEQYF; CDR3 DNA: TGTGCCACCAGCAGAGGGGAGTTCTCCTACGAGCAGTACTTC
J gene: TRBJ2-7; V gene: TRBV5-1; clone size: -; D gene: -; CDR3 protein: CASSTGLGYEQYF; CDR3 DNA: TGCGCCAGCAGCACAGGACTGGGGTACGAGCAGTACTTC
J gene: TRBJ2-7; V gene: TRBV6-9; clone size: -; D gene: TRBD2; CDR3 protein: CASRLGLAASYEQYF; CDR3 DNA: TGTGCCAGCAGGCTGGGACTAGCGGCTTCCTACGAGCAGTACTTC
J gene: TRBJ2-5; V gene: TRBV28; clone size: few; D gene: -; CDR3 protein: CASSELDGWETQYF; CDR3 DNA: TGTGCCAGCAGTGAGCTTGACGGGTGGGAGACCCAGTACTTC
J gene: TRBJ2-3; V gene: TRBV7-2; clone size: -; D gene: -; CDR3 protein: CASSLGHSADTQYF; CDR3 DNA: TGTGCCAGCAGCTTAGGACATTCGGCGGATACGCAGTATTTT
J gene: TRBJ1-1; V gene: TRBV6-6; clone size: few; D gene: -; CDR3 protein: CASSSGRSVVDEAFF; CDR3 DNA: TGTGCCAGCAGTTCGGGACGGTCAGTTGTAGATGAAGCTTTCTTT
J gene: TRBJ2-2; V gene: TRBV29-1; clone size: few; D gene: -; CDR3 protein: CSVEDRGTLNTGELFF; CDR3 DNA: TGCAGCGTTGAAGATAGGGGAACTCTGAACACCGGGGAGCTGTTTTTT
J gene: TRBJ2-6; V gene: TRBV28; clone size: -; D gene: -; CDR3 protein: CASSFTGGANVLTF; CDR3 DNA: TGTGCCAGCAGTTTTACAGGGGGGGCCAACGTCCTGACTTTC
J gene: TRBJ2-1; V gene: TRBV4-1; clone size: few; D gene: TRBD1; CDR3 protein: CASSQEQGHNEQFF; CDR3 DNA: TGCGCCAGCAGCCAAGAACAGGGGCACAATGAGCAGTTCTTC
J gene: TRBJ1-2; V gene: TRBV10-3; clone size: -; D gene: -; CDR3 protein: CAISVSEDYGYTF; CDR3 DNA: TGTGCCATCAGTGTCTCCGAAGACTATGGCTACACCTTC